Listed below are T cell receptor beta chains from one sample, sequenced in a study of T cell repertoires in cytomegalovirus infection. TCRdb re-called the reads through MiXCR, storing one row per CDR3 protein. The table records about 250,000 distinct CDR3 sequences, about 7% of them present only once. Sample: PBMCs. The receptor source for this set is a human donor in good health (CMV status not recorded). Some clones in this sample may be carry-over from other donors' samples. The conserved cysteine and the conserved F or W are not part of the CDR3 here. D genes are given only for firm matches.

TRBV7-2	TRBJ1-1	TRBD1	ASSLTTGGMNTEAF
TRBV7-9	TRBJ1-2	-	ASSLWGQEDFYGYT
TRBV7-3	TRBJ2-1	TRBD1	ASSSPGQGALYNEQF
TRBV7-9	TRBJ1-2	-	ASSRPQGHGYT
TRBV20-1	TRBJ2-1	TRBD1	SAPPGQGWGEQF
TRBV20-1	TRBJ1-2	TRBD1	SATFQGGGGYT
TRBV6-5	TRBJ1-1	TRBD1	ASSYSGTGLGTEAF
TRBV30	TRBJ2-5	-	AWSIAETQY
TRBV28	TRBJ1-2	-	ASSPPVYYGYT
TRBV20-1	TRBJ1-1	-	SARAHSYEAF
TRBV12-3/TRBV12-4	TRBJ2-5	-	ASKDLREETQY
TRBV20-1	TRBJ2-1	TRBD2	SARASGGPRNEQF
TRBV6-6	TRBJ2-3	-	ASSYRGGGSTDTQY
TRBV2	TRBJ1-6	TRBD1	ASSTRGQGLNSPLH
TRBV12-3/TRBV12-4	TRBJ2-7	-	ASSLIGSYEQY
TRBV6-2/TRBV6-3	TRBJ1-2	-	ASSLGGHDGPYGYT
TRBV14	TRBJ2-1	TRBD2	ASSFFAGGRYNEQF
TRBV6-2/TRBV6-3	TRBJ1-5	-	ASSIQGQRQPQH
TRBV9	TRBJ2-1	TRBD1	ASSGPDRGNEQF
TRBV14	TRBJ2-1	-	ASSQGIAYNEQF
TRBV19	TRBJ2-3	-	ASSIVGWTDTQY
TRBV6-6	TRBJ1-2	TRBD1	ASRDRDQYYGYT
TRBV19	TRBJ2-7	TRBD1	ASKGDSDTYEQY
TRBV9	TRBJ2-3	TRBD2	ASSPREGPGHPAAQY
TRBV7-2	TRBJ1-2	-	ASSKDEGISLA
TRBV7-2	TRBJ2-5	-	ASSPTMSKTKETQY
TRBV6-1	TRBJ1-5	TRBD1	ASSQQGYQPQH
TRBV18	TRBJ2-4	-	ASSPQGGKNIQY
TRBV6-6	TRBJ2-2	TRBD2	ASNMGGVAGELF
TRBV5-5	TRBJ2-2	-	ASTPERISNTGELF
TRBV7-2	TRBJ1-2	-	ASSLNPGTETNYGYT
TRBV6-2/TRBV6-3	TRBJ2-2	-	ASRGGPNWGTGELF
TRBV7-6	TRBJ2-1	-	ASSLFGGESYNEQF